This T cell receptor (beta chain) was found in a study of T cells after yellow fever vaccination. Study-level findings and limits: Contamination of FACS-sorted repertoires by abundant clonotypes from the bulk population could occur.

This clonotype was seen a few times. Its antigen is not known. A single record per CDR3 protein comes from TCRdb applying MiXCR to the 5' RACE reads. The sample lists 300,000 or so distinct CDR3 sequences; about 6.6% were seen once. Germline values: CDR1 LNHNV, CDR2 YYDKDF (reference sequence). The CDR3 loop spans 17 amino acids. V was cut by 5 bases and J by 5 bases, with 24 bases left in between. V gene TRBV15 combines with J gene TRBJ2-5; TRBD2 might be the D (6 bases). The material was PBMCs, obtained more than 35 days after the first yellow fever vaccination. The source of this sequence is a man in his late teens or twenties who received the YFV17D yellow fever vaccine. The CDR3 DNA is TGTGCCACCAGCTTAACGACTTATCGGGGGATTTTGGAGACCCAGTACTTC. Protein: CATSLTTYRGILETQYF.